Each of the 26 T cell receptor beta chains below was sequenced from the same sample in a study of CD8+ T cells in alopecia areata. Sequencing used cDNA as its template, made by extracting RNA and reverse transcribing it. Using immunoSEQ multiplex PCR, the repertoire was profiled, and TCRdb retains in-frame clones only, with some absent. The sample lists hundreds of thousands of clones; 67% were seen once. The sequences come from CD4+ T cells sorted from blood, collected at week 0. These receptor sequences come from a human donor with alopecia areata.

Regarding this clone: The sample holds other DNA sequences that translate to the same CDR3. The chain joins TRBV30 to TRBJ2-7; 9 bases align to TRBD1. Germline-derived CDR1 and CDR2 are GTSNPN and SVGIG (reference sequence). V lost 7 bases and J lost 1; bases outside the gene matches: 2. This CDR3 has 12 residues. The DNA of the CDR3 is TGTGCCTTAGGACAGGGGTCCTACGAGCAGTACTTC. Translating gives CALGQGSYEQYF.

Turning to this clone: Other DNA variants within this sample encode the same CDR3. The chain recombines TRBV30 with TRBJ1-1; weak D call: TRBD1 (6 bases). Per the germline V gene, CDR1 is GTSNPN and CDR2 is SVGIG (reference sequence). The CDR3 consists of 13 residues. V dropped 3 bases and J dropped 0 bases, with 8 bases sitting between them. The CDR3 sequence: CAWSGQMNTEAFF. The CDR3 nucleotides are TGTGCCTGGAGCGGACAGATGAACACTGAAGCTTTCTTT.

This clone was detected only a few times. The V gene is TRBV5-6, the J gene TRBJ2-1, with unresolved D. Germline CDR1 SGHDT, CDR2 YYEEEE. The CDR3 length is 14 residues. Trimming took 4 bases from V and 9 from J, leaving 17 bases between them. CDR3 amino acids: CASSKPAWSSEQFF. CDR3 sequence (DNA): TGTGCCAGCAGCAAGCCCGCTTGGAGCAGTGAGCAGTTCTTC.

This chain links TRBV15 with TRBJ2-1, with TRBD2 matching 9 bases. The CDR3 runs 15 residues. Germline V CDR1 and CDR2: LNHNV, YYDKDF (reference sequence). The junction had 5 bases not matched to a gene; V was cut back by 1 base and J by 7 bases. In DNA, the CDR3 is TGTGCCACCAGCAGAGGCGGGGGGGCGCAAAATGAGCAGTTCTTC. It is translated as CATSRGGGAQNEQFF.

The chain has TRBV6-5 and TRBJ1-2, with a possible D match to TRBD1 (5 bases). The germline V gene encodes CDR1 MNHEY and CDR2 SVGAGI. This CDR3 is 14 amino acids long. V was cut by 4 bases and J by 4 bases, with 13 bases left in between. For the CDR3, the DNA is TGTGCCAGCAGTTCCCTCAGACAGCGCTATGGCTACACCTTC. It encodes CASSSLRQRYGYTF.

The chain links TRBV30 to TRBJ1-6; TRBD1 is a possible D gene (5 bases). Trimming cost V 0 bases and J 13 bases, with 13 bases left between them. Germline CDR1 reads GTSNPN; CDR2 reads SVGIG (reference sequence). The CDR3 has 13 amino acids. This chain's CDR3 is CAWSVRAGTPLHF. DNA for the CDR3: TGTGCCTGGAGTGTACGGGCAGGGACGCCCCTCCACTTT. The full variable domain, with the rest looked up from reference TRBV30 and TRBJ1-6, is SQTIHQWPATLVQPVGSPLSLECTVEGTSNPNLYWYRQAAGRGLQLLFYSVGIGQISSEVPQNLSASRPQDRQFILSSKKLLLSDSGFYLCAWSVRAGTPLHFGNGTRLTVT.

The chain employs TRBV7-9 and TRBJ2-7; no clear D. Germline CDR1 reads SEHNR; CDR2 reads FQNEAQ (reference sequence). With 0 bases removed from V and 0 bases from J, the gap between germline ends came to 3 bases. The CDR3 loop spans 13 amino acids. CDR3 sequence (DNA): TGTGCCAGCAGCTTAGCCACCTCCTACGAGCAGTACTTC. Its protein is CASSLATSYEQYF.

This chain connects TRBV15 to TRBJ2-5; D is uncertain. V lost 0 bases and J 4 bases, leaving 12 bases between the germline ends. CDR1 LNHNV and CDR2 YYDKDF come from the germline V gene (reference sequence). The CDR3 totals 15 residues. CDR3 coding DNA: TGTGCCACCAGCAGAGATCTTGTGACAAGAGAGACCCAGTACTTC. It is translated as CATSRDLVTRETQYF.

CDR3 sequence: CASSLEGTATYEQYF. The CDR3 DNA reads TGTGCCAGCAGCTTAGAGGGGACCGCGACCTACGAGCAGTACTTC. The gene calls are TRBV7-2 and TRBJ2-7; D possibly matches TRBD1 or TRBD2 (5 bases each). Trimming took off 1 base at V and 2 bases at J, with 12 bases between the two ends. Germline CDR1 and CDR2: SGHTA and FQGNSA. CDR3 length: 15 amino acids.

The rearrangement uses TRBV4-3 and TRBJ2-3, with D possibly TRBD2 on 6 matching bases. V was shortened by 0 bases and J by 0 bases, with 13 bases between the two germline ends. Germline assignment: CDR1 LGHNA and CDR2 YSLEER. CDR3 length: 17 residues. CDR3: CASSQERDGGSTDTQYF. The CDR3 nucleotides are TGCGCCAGCAGCCAAGAGCGGGACGGCGGAAGCACAGATACGCAGTATTTT.

The J gene is TRBJ1-5, the V gene TRBV2, with 9 bases matching TRBD1. This CDR3 has 14 residues. V gave up 6 bases and J gave up 7 bases; unmatched junction bases: 7. The V gene's germline CDR1 is SNHLY and CDR2 FYNNEI. DNA for the CDR3: TGTGCCAGCAGCCGGGACAGGGATTTGCAGCCCCAGCATTTT. Amino acids: CASSRDRDLQPQHF.

The genes are TRBV29-1 and TRBJ2-5, with D hard to call. This CDR3 comprises 13 residues. The V end was cut by 4 bases, the J end by 5 bases, with 14 bases between. Germline V gene sequence: CDR1 SQVTM, CDR2 ANQGSEA. The DNA of the CDR3 is TGCAGCGTTGGCGGCCCCCTCGGGGAGACCCAGTACTTC. Amino acid sequence: CSVGGPLGETQYF.

The rearrangement links TRBV5-6 to TRBJ2-2; D uncertain. Trimming left V 4 bases short and J 0 bases short, with 4 bases between. The germline V gene has CDR1 SGHDT and CDR2 YYEEEE. There are 13 residues in the CDR3. This CDR3 reads CASSTANTGELFF. CDR3 nucleotide sequence: TGTGCCAGCAGCACAGCGAACACCGGGGAGCTGTTTTTT.

The V call is TRBV5-1, the J call TRBJ2-7; TRBD2 aligns across 14 bases. This CDR3 spans 15 amino acids. CDR1 and CDR2 (germline): SGHRS, YFSETQ. The V segment lost 4 bases and the J segment 6 bases; nucleotides outside the gene matches: 6. Here the CDR3 reads CASSPAGTSGGEQYF. In DNA, the CDR3 is TGCGCCAGCAGCCCAGCCGGGACTAGCGGGGGCGAGCAGTACTTC.

The chain couples TRBV6-5 to TRBJ2-1; 7 nucleotides align to TRBD1. The V segment lost 10 bases and the J segment 7 bases; nucleotides outside the gene matches: 10. This CDR3 is 13 amino acids long. CDR1 and CDR2 (germline): MNHEY, SVGAGI. The CDR3 protein is CATRQGVWNEQFF. In DNA form, the CDR3 reads TGTGCCACCCGACAGGGTGTCTGGAATGAGCAGTTCTTC.

This clone was picked up a small number of times. The chain links TRBV10-3 to TRBJ2-2; D tentatively fits TRBD1 or TRBD2 (5 bases each). Trimming removed 4 bases at V and 0 bases at J, with 9 bases between. The length of the CDR3 is 15 residues. The germline V gene has CDR1 ENHRY and CDR2 SYGVKD. For the CDR3, the DNA is TGTGCCATCAGTGCCCAGGGACCGAACACCGGGGAGCTGTTTTTT. Translation gives CAISAQGPNTGELFF.

V is TRBV10-2 and J is TRBJ1-1; 7 bases match TRBD1. Unmatched junction bases numbered 7, after V lost 8 bases and J lost 13 bases. CDR3 size: 10 residues. CDR1 and CDR2 from the germline V gene are WSHSY and SAAADI. This chain's CDR3 is CASAGTDDFF. The CDR3 DNA sequence: TGCGCCAGCGCCGGGACAGATGATTTCTTT.

Notes on this clone: At the DNA level, this CDR3 is encoded by other sequences in the same sample as well. The rearrangement joins TRBV30 to TRBJ2-5; no firm D call. This CDR3 comprises 11 residues. Germline-derived CDR1 and CDR2 are GTSNPN and SVGIG (reference sequence). V was clipped by 0 bases and J by 3 bases, with 2 bases between them. The CDR3 protein is CAWSVKETQYF. CDR3 in DNA: TGTGCCTGGAGTGTGAAAGAGACCCAGTACTTC.

This clone was observed a few times. The chain employs TRBV2 and TRBJ1-5; D not resolved. This CDR3 has 12 residues. V lost 3 bases and J lost 8, with 8 bases in between. The germline gives CDR1 SNHLY, CDR2 FYNNEI. CDR3 in amino acids: CASSDPGKPQHF. Here the CDR3 DNA reads TGTGCCAGCAGTGATCCCGGGAAGCCCCAGCATTTT.

The chain links TRBV6-5 to TRBJ2-4, with TRBD2 as a possible D gene (6 bases). The CDR3 is 13 residues long. Trimming left V 7 bases short and J 7 bases short, with 14 bases between. CDR1 is MNHEY, CDR2 SVGAGI, per germline. The CDR3 DNA follows: TGTGCCAGCACCCCGGTCCGGGGGAACATTCAGTACTTC. The encoded protein is CASTPVRGNIQYF.

The V gene is TRBV30, the J gene TRBJ1-6; no clear D. Between the trimmed V and J ends, which lost 4 bases and 8 bases, there was a span of 12 bases. Looked up from germline, CDR1 is GTSNPN and CDR2 is SVGIG (reference sequence). The CDR3 has 13 amino acids. In nucleotides, the CDR3 is TGTGCCTGGATGGCCCTGTCGGATTCACCCCTCCACTTT. It encodes CAWMALSDSPLHF.

This rearrangement joins TRBV9 to TRBJ1-1; 8 bases are a match to TRBD1. V lost 1 base and J lost 4; bases outside the gene matches: 9. The germline V gene has CDR1 SGDLS and CDR2 YYNGEE. The CDR3 loop spans 16 amino acids. The CDR3 sequence: CASSVPQGVGGTEAFF. Written as DNA, the CDR3 is TGTGCCAGCAGCGTACCACAGGGGGTCGGGGGCACTGAAGCTTTCTTT.

Written as DNA, the CDR3 is TGTGCCTCCACGGACAGGAGGGTTAATGAAAAACTGTTTTTT. Its protein product is CASTDRRVNEKLFF. V usage is TRBV30 and J usage is TRBJ1-4; TRBD1 agrees at 7 bases. V was clipped by 7 bases and J by 4 bases; unmatched bases: 9. The length of the CDR3 is 14 residues. Germline-derived CDR1 and CDR2 are GTSNPN and SVGIG (reference sequence).

A few counts support this clone. The chain joins TRBV2 to TRBJ2-2; TRBD1 is a possible D gene (5 bases). The length of the CDR3 is 15 residues. The V end lost 5 bases, the J end lost 2 bases, and 12 bases lay between the germline ends. Germline V CDR1 and CDR2: SNHLY, FYNNEI. The CDR3 DNA reads TGTGCCAGCAGTCGTGAGACAGATAACACCGGGGAGCTGTTTTTT. Translated: CASSRETDNTGELFF.

The CDR3 protein is CASRAGEGVEQYF. CDR3 DNA: TGTGCCAGCAGGGCAGGGGAGGGCGTGGAGCAGTACTTC. The chain joins TRBV7-8 to TRBJ2-7, with D maybe TRBD2 (7 bases). Germline-derived CDR1 and CDR2 are SGHVS and FQNEAQ. The CDR3 loop spans 13 amino acids. V dropped 6 bases and J dropped 7 bases, with 16 bases sitting between them.

This rearrangement joins TRBV7-9 to TRBJ2-5, with no clear D. Trimming shortened V by 3 bases and J by 5 bases, and 7 bases separated the two germline ends. Looked up from germline, CDR1 is SEHNR and CDR2 is FQNEAQ (reference sequence). This CDR3 has 12 residues. CDR3 sequence: CASSFSGETQYF. As DNA, the CDR3 is TGTGCCAGCAGCTTTTCCGGGGAGACCCAGTACTTC.